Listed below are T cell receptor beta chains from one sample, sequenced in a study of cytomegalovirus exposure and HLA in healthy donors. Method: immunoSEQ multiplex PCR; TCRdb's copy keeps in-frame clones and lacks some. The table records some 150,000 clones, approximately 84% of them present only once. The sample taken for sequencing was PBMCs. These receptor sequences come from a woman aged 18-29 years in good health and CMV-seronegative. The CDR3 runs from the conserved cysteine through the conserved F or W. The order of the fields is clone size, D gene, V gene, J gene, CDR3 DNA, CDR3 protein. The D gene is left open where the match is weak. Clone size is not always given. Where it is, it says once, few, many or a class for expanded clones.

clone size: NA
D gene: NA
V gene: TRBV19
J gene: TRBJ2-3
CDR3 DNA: TGTGCCAGTAGTATAGGAACTTTTCTAGATACGCAGTATTTT
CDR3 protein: CASSIGTFLDTQYF

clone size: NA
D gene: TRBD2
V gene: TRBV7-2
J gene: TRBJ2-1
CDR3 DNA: TGTGCCAGCAGCCCACACGGGGGGGTCGGTGAGCAGTTCTTC
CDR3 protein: CASSPHGGVGEQFF

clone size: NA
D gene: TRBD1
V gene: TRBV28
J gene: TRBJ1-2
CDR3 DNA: TGTGCCAGCAGCTCCGGACAGGGCGGTGACTACACCTTC
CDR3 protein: CASSSGQGGDYTF

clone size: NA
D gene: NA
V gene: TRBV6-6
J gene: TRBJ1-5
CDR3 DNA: TGTGCCAGCAGTTCCCCTTTTAGCAATCAGCCCCAGCATTTT
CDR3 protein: CASSSPFSNQPQHF

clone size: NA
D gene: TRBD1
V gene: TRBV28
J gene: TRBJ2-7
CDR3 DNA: TGTGCCAGCAGTTATGGGCGGGGACAGGGATTCTACGAGCAGTACTTC
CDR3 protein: CASSYGRGQGFYEQYF

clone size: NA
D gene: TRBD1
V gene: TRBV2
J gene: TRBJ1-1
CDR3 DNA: TGTGCCAGCAGTGTGGGGACAGGAATGGCTGAAGCTTTCTTT
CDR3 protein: CASSVGTGMAEAFF

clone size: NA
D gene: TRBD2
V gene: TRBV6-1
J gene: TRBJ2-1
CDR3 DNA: TGTGCCAGCAGTGGCCTTGCCGGGACTAGCGGGGGGAGCTCCTACAATGAGCAGTTCTTC
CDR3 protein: CASSGLAGTSGGSSYNEQFF

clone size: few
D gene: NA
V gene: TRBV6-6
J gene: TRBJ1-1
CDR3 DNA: TGTGCCAGCAGTTACGACTACACTGAAGCTTTCTTT
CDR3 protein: CASSYDYTEAFF

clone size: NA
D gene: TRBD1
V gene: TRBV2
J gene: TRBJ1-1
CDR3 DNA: TGTGCCAGTGGGGTGGAGGGGGCATGGGAAGCTTTCTTT
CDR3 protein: CASGVEGAWEAFF

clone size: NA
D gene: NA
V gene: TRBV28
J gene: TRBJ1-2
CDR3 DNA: TGTGCCAGCAGCTCTCTCCCGGGCTATGGCTACACCTTC
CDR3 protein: CASSSLPGYGYTF

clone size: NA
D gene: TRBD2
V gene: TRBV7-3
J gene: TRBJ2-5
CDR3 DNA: TGTGCCAGCAGCTTCAGCGGGAGGTCTGAGACCCAGTACTTC
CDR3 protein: CASSFSGRSETQYF

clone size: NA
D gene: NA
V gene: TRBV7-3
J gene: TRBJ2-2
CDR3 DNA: TGTGCCAGCAGCTCCCAGGGGACCGGGGAGCTGTTTTTT
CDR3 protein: CASSSQGTGELFF

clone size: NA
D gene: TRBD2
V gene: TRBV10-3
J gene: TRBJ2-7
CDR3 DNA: TGTGCCATCAGTGATCTAGCGGGGGGTGTCTACGAGCAGTACTTC
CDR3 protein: CAISDLAGGVYEQYF

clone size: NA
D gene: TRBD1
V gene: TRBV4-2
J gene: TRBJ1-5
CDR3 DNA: TGTGCCAGCAGCCCAAACACAGGGGACTCGGAGCCCCAGCATTTT
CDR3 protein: CASSPNTGDSEPQHF

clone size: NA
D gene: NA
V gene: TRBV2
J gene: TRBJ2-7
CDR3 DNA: TGTGCCAGCGCCCCCCGAGGGACACGGGCCTACGAGCAGTACTTC
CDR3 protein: CASAPRGTRAYEQYF

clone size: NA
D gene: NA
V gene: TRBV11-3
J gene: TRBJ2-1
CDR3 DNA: TGTGCCAGCGCCGGGGAGGCAGCTGAGCAGTTCTTC
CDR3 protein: CASAGEAAEQFF

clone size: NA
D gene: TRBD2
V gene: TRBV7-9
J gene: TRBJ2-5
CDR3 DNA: TGTGCCAGCAGCTTATTGGGCGGGAGGGCCGGAGAGACCCAGTACTTC
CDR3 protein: CASSLLGGRAGETQYF

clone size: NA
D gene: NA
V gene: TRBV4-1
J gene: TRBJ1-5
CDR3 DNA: TGCGCCAGCAGCCAAGACCAGGGAGGGATTCAGCCCCAGCATTTT
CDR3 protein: CASSQDQGGIQPQHF

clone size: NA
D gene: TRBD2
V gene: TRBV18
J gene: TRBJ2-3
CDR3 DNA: TGTGCCAGCTCACCACCCAGCGGGAGTGCAGATACGCAGTATTTT
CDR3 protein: CASSPPSGSADTQYF

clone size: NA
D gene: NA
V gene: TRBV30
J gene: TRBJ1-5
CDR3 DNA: TGTGCCTGGAGTGAGGGGATGGGTCAGCCCCAGCATTTT
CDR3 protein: CAWSEGMGQPQHF

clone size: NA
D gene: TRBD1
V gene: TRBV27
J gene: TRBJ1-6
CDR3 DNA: TGTGCCAGCTCGGGACAGCCATCTAATTCACCCCTCCACTTT
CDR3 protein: CASSGQPSNSPLHF

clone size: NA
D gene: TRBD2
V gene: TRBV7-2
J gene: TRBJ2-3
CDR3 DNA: TGTGCCAGCAGCCTAGCGGGAGATAGCACAGATACGCAGTATTTT
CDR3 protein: CASSLAGDSTDTQYF

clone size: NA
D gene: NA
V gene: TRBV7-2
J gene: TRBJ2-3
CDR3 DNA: TGTGCCAGCCTCCTAGGGGTAGCAGATACGCAGTATTTT
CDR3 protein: CASLLGVADTQYF

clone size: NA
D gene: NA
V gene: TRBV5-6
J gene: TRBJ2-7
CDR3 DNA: TGTGCCAGCAGCTTGTGGGGGGTCCACGAGCAGTACTTC
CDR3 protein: CASSLWGVHEQYF

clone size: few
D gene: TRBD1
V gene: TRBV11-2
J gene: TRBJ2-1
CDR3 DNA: TGTGCCAGCAGCTTAGTGGGACAGGGGAATGAGCAGTTCTTC
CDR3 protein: CASSLVGQGNEQFF

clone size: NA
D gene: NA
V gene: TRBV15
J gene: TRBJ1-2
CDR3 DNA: TGTGCCACCAGCAGAGGCCAGGGTTATTCTATTGGCTACACCTTC
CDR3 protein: CATSRGQGYSIGYTF

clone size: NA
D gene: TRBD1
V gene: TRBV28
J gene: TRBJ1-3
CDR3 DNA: TGTGCCAGCAGTCAGACAGGGGCGTTAAGAAACACCATATATTTT
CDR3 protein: CASSQTGALRNTIYF

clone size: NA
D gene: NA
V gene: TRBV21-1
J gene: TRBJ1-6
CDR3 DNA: TGTGCCAGCAGCTCGCGGTTACAGGCAAGGAAAAATAATTCACCCCTCCACTTT
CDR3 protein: CASSSRLQARKNNSPLHF

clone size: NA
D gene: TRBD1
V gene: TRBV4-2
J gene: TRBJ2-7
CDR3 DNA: TGTGCCAGCAGCCGCCAGGGGGCGGCTTCCTACGAGCAGTACTTC
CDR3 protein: CASSRQGAASYEQYF

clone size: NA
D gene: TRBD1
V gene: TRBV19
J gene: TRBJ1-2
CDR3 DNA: TGTGCCGTCTCCTGGGGACAGGGTCTTGGCTACACCTTC
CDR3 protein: CAVSWGQGLGYTF

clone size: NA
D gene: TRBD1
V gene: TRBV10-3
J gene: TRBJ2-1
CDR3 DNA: TGTGCCATCACTTCGGACAGGGTCCCCTACAATGAGCAGTTCTTC
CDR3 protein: CAITSDRVPYNEQFF

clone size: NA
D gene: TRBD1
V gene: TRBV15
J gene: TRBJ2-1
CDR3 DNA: TGTGCCACCGGGACAGGGATCCGGTATGATGAGCAGTTCTTC
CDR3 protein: CATGTGIRYDEQFF

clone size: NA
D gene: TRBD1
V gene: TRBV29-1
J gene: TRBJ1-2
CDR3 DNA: TGCAGCGTCGCAAGACAGGGGGCAATTTCCAACTATGGCTACACCTTC
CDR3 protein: CSVARQGAISNYGYTF

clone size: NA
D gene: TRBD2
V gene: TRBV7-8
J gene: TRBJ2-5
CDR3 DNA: TGTGCCAGCAGCTTAGCCCGAGTTAGACTAGCGGGAGGGAAAAAGACCCAGTACTTC
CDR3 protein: CASSLARVRLAGGKKTQYF

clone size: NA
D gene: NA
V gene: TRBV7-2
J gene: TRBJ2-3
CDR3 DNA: TGTGCCAGCGGCTCATGGGGCGCAGATACGCAGTATTTT
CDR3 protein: CASGSWGADTQYF

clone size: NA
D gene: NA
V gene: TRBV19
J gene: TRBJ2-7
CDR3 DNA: TGTGCCAGTAGTATAGGGCAGGGACTCTACGAGCAGTACTTC
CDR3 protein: CASSIGQGLYEQYF